These T cell receptor beta chains were read from a single sample in a study of blood T cells in healthy people across ages. One entry per CDR3 protein, called by TCRdb with MiXCR from the 5' RACE reads. The data contain about 730,000 distinct CDR3 sequences, roughly 45% of them singletons. Material: blood. Receptor source: a woman aged 60-70 years in good health. Each CDR3 is given with its conserved first and last residue. D genes are given only for firm matches. Not every row has a clone size; where given, it reads once, few, many or a size class.

length	D	V	J	size	DNA	CDR3
15	NA	TRBV10-3	TRBJ1-6	NA	TGTGCCATCGGAAGGACCTCCCAAGGGGATTCACCCCTCCACTTT	CAIGRTSQGDSPLHF
15	TRBD2	TRBV20-1	TRBJ2-4	NA	TGCAGTGCTACTCCGGCCCGGGGGGGGAAAAACATTCAGTACTTC	CSATPARGGKNIQYF
16	TRBD2	TRBV5-1	TRBJ2-3	NA	TGCGCCAGCAGCTTGACGTCTAGCGGGAGAGGGGATACGCAGTATTTT	CASSLTSSGRGDTQYF
16	TRBD2	TRBV7-2	TRBJ2-5	few	TGTGCCAGCAGCACCACGGGCGGGGGGAACCAAGAGACCCAGTACTTC	CASSTTGGGNQETQYF
18	TRBD2	TRBV14	TRBJ2-1	few	TGTGCCAGCAGCCAAGGTCTAGCGGGAGCCTTACAGTTCAATGAGCAGTTCTTC	CASSQGLAGALQFNEQFF
15	NA	TRBV20-1	TRBJ1-4	once	TGCAGTGCTAGAGATCTCCGGCCGTATAATGAAAAACTGTTTTTT	CSARDLRPYNEKLFF
11	NA	TRBV4-3	TRBJ1-1	few	TGCGCCAGCAGATCGGAGGCTGAAGCTTTCTTT	CASRSEAEAFF
16	NA	TRBV4-2	TRBJ2-2	NA	TGTGCCAGCAGCCAACAGGGGACGACGAACACCGGGGAGCTGTTTTTT	CASSQQGTTNTGELFF
16	NA	TRBV10-2	TRBJ2-3	few	TGCGCCAGCAGCGGGACCCGGGGTCGTCGACTAGATACGCAGTATTTT	CASSGTRGRRLDTQYF
14	NA	TRBV7-9	TRBJ2-7	few	TGTGCCAGCAGTTTAGTCGGTGTTCCCTACGAGCAGTACTTC	CASSLVGVPYEQYF
16	NA	TRBV7-6	TRBJ2-7	few	TGTGCCAGCAGCTTAGAAGGTGCTAGCGCAGCCTACGAGCAGTACTTC	CASSLEGASAAYEQYF
15	NA	TRBV20-1	TRBJ2-3	once	TGCAGTGCTAGAGATTCCGGGGAACCCACAGATACGCAGTATTTT	CSARDSGEPTDTQYF
13	NA	TRBV7-9	TRBJ1-2	NA	TGTGCCAGCAGCTTTGACCAAAAGGGTGGCTACACCTTC	CASSFDQKGGYTF
15	TRBD2	TRBV3-1	TRBJ2-5	NA	TGTGCCAGCAGCACCCTAGCGGGGGGGCCCGAGACCCAGTACTTC	CASSTLAGGPETQYF
14	NA	TRBV6-2/TRBV6-3	TRBJ2-3	few	TGTGCCAGCAGTATGGGACCTTTGGCAGATACGCAGTATTTT	CASSMGPLADTQYF
14	TRBD2	TRBV20-1	TRBJ2-1	NA	TGCAGTGCTAGAAGCGGGGACCACCACAATGAGCAGTTCTTC	CSARSGDHHNEQFF
13	NA	TRBV20-1	TRBJ1-5	few	TGCAGTGCTAGTCAACAGCCGGATCAGCCCCAGCATTTT	CSASQQPDQPQHF
13	NA	TRBV7-2	TRBJ1-5	few	TGTGCCAGCAGCAACAGGATACTCCAGCCCCAGCATTTT	CASSNRILQPQHF
15	NA	TRBV7-2	TRBJ2-7	few	TGTGCCAGCAGCGCAGGCAATACAGGGTGGCTCGAGCAGTACTTC	CASSAGNTGWLEQYF
15	NA	TRBV3-1	TRBJ2-3	NA	TGTGCCAGCAGCCAAGCAGGGGCACGCACAGCTACGCAGTATTTT	CASSQAGARTATQYF